One and the same sample provided the 23 T cell receptor beta chains below, sequenced in a study of Ad26.COV2.S vaccination and SARS-CoV-2 variants. The repertoire was sequenced with immunoSEQ multiplex PCR; TCRdb's copy has only in-frame clones and lacks some. Here the sample spans over 400,000 clones, about 92% being singletons. Described treatment: over 15 received Ad26.COV2.S at low or high dose, single or two shots; 5 received placebo; per-sample allocation not given. Samples analyzed were those drawn on day 63 after the first vaccine or placebo injection. Material: peripheral blood, obtained in a trial of Ad26.COV2.S vaccine versus placebo. These receptor sequences come from a person aged 18 to 65 who received the Ad26.COV2.S COVID-19 vaccine or a placebo.

This chain uses TRBV3-1 (or the pseudogene TRBV3-2) with TRBJ2-7, with TRBD1 identical over 10 bases. CDR1 LGHDT and CDR2 YNNKEL come from the germline V gene (reference sequence). The V and J ends lost 4 bases and 4 bases, in that order; junction bases with no gene match: 7. The CDR3 is 15 residues long. The CDR3 bases are TGTGCCAGCAGCCGACCGGGACAGGGGTTATACGAGCAGTACTTC. As protein: CASSRPGQGLYEQYF.

This chain joins TRBV7-2 and TRBJ2-2, with 10 positions matching TRBD2. Germline V gene lookup returns CDR1 SGHTA and CDR2 FQGNSA. This CDR3 has 15 residues. The junction had 3 bases not matched to a gene; V was cut back by 3 bases and J by 5 bases. This CDR3 reads CASSFQRGGTGELFF. DNA for the CDR3: TGTGCCAGCAGCTTCCAGCGGGGGGGTACCGGGGAGCTGTTTTTT. The whole variable domain, filled in from reference TRBV7-2 and TRBJ2-2, reads GAGVSQSPSNKVTEKGKDVELRCDPISGHTALYWYRQSLGQGLEFLIYFQGNSAPDKSGLPSDRFSAERTGGSVSTLTIQRTQQEDSAVYLCASSFQRGGTGELFFGEGSRLTVL.

This chain links TRBV6-6 with TRBJ1-3; D might be TRBD1 (6 bases). Between the trimmed V and J ends, which lost 2 bases and 4 bases, there was a span of 9 bases. Germline values: CDR1 MNHNY, CDR2 SVGAGI (reference sequence). CDR3 size: 14 residues. CDR3 amino acids: CASSYAGVGNTIYF. The CDR3 DNA reads TGTGCCAGCAGTTACGCAGGGGTCGGAAACACCATATATTTT.

V gene TRBV2 combines with J gene TRBJ1-3; D gene unclear. Trimming shortened V by 0 bases and J by 11 bases, and 8 bases separated the two germline ends. The CDR3 loop spans 12 amino acids. Germline-derived CDR1 and CDR2 are SNHLY and FYNNEI. The CDR3 spells CASSEADRAIYF. CDR3 DNA sequence: TGTGCCAGCAGTGAAGCCGATCGGGCCATATATTTT.

The V call is TRBV5-4, the J call TRBJ1-1, with D possibly TRBD1 on 5 matching bases. The germline CDR1 and CDR2 sequences are SGHNT and YYREEE (reference sequence). The ends were cut back, 3 bases at V and 8 bases at J, with 20 bases in the middle. The CDR3 runs 15 residues. The CDR3: CASSSGTPRTIEAFF. CDR3 coding DNA: TGTGCCAGCAGCTCTGGGACGCCGAGAACAATAGAAGCTTTCTTT.

This clone occurred once. The V call is TRBV10-3, the J call TRBJ2-2; 11 positions agree with TRBD2. CDR1 is ENHRY and CDR2 is SYGVKD in the germline V gene. The CDR3 extends over 17 amino acids. Trimming at V came to 3 bases and at J to 4 bases, leaving 7 bases not matched to a gene. The CDR3 region is CAISEAIAGGLTGELFF. CDR3 nucleotide sequence: TGTGCCATCAGTGAAGCAATAGCGGGGGGGCTCACCGGGGAGCTGTTTTTT.

CDR3 bases: TGTGCCAGCAGCGTACACTATGGCGGGAGGAATGAGCAGTTCTTC. Its protein is CASSVHYGGRNEQFF. V gene TRBV9 combines with J gene TRBJ2-1; 8 bases are a match to TRBD2. After removal of 1 base from V and 7 bases from J, the junction contained 7 bases not matched to a gene. This CDR3 is built from 15 residues. Germline V lookup: CDR1 SGDLS, CDR2 YYNGEE.

The rearrangement links TRBV3-1 (or the pseudogene TRBV3-2) to TRBJ2-1; perhaps D is TRBD1 or TRBD2 (5 bases each). With 10 bases removed from V and 0 bases from J, the gap between germline ends came to 25 bases. This CDR3 region has 18 residues. CDR1 is LGHDT, CDR2 YNNKEL, per germline (reference sequence). The CDR3 region has the DNA TGTGCCACCAGGACACCCACCGGCGGGCCGTGCTCCTACAATGAGCAGTTCTTC. Protein: CATRTPTGGPCSYNEQFF.

This clone was picked up one time. CDR3 DNA sequence: TGTGCCTGGAGTTTCTTTTCCGTGCTGAACACTGAAGCTTTCTTT. It codes for CAWSFFSVLNTEAFF. The chain is built from TRBV30 and TRBJ1-1; D not resolved. This CDR3 has 15 residues. Trimming pared 2 bases from V and 0 bases from J, leaving 13 bases between. CDR1 is GTSNPN, CDR2 SVGIG, per germline (reference sequence).

This sequence joins TRBV19 and TRBJ2-7; D is unresolved. Trimming stripped 3 bases from V and 3 bases from J, with 21 bases between. CDR3 length: 17 amino acids. CDR1 is LNHDA, CDR2 SQIVND, per germline (reference sequence). In DNA form, the CDR3 reads TGTGCCAGTAGTATCCCTCGGGCGGAAGGGCAGGTCTACGAGCAGTACTTC. It encodes CASSIPRAEGQVYEQYF. Combining the CDR3 with reference TRBV19 and TRBJ2-7 gives the whole variable domain DGGITQSPKYLFRKEGQNVTLSCEQNLNHDAMYWYRQDPGQGLRLIYYSQIVNDFQKGDIAEGYSVSREKKESFPLTVTSAQKNPTAFYLCASSIPRAEGQVYEQYFGPGTRLTVT.

This clone was seen a few times. This chain links TRBV19 with TRBJ1-2; 7 bases fit TRBD1. Trimming cost V 4 bases and J 6 bases; bases outside gene matches: 8. In germline, CDR1 is LNHDA, CDR2 SQIVND (reference sequence). This CDR3 is built from 14 residues. The CDR3 reads CASSTRQGRDGYTF. The DNA of the CDR3 is TGTGCCAGTAGTACCCGACAGGGAAGGGATGGCTACACCTTC.

The chain combines TRBV6-5 with TRBJ1-1, with TRBD1 matching over 7 bases. Germline lookup yields CDR1 MNHEY and CDR2 SVGAGI. Trimming at V came to 1 base and at J to 5 bases, leaving 10 bases not matched to a gene. This CDR3 contains 16 residues. The CDR3 here is CASSYLYRGGWTEAFF. The CDR3 nucleotides are TGTGCCAGCAGTTACTTATACAGGGGCGGATGGACTGAAGCTTTCTTT.

This sequence joins TRBV27 and TRBJ2-1; 7 bases align to TRBD2. CDR3 length equals 17 residues. V shed 6 bases and J 0 bases; nucleotides not matched to a gene: 11. CDR1 MNHEY and CDR2 SMNVEV come from the germline V gene (reference sequence). CDR3 nucleotides: TGTGCCAGCAGCCATCACCAGAGGACTAGCTCCTACAATGAGCAGTTCTTC. Protein sequence: CASSHHQRTSSYNEQFF.

The rearrangement joins TRBV30 to TRBJ1-1; D call uncertain. Germline assignment: CDR1 GTSNPN and CDR2 SVGIG (reference sequence). V was clipped by 4 bases and J by 9 bases, with 12 bases between them. CDR3 length: 11 residues. CDR3 sequence: CAWTSQWKAFF. CDR3 nucleotides: TGTGCCTGGACCAGTCAGTGGAAAGCTTTCTTT.

The chain uses TRBV11-2 and TRBJ2-7, with 8 positions matching TRBD2. The CDR3 is 16 residues long. CDR1 SGHAT and CDR2 FQNNGV come from the germline V gene. The J segment lost 1 base and the V segment lost 5 bases, leaving 10 bases of the junction unmatched. CDR3 protein: CASSPGGWDTSYEQYF. DNA for the CDR3: TGTGCCAGCAGCCCGGGGGGGTGGGACACTTCCTACGAGCAGTACTTC. Supplemented by reference TRBV11-2 and TRBJ2-7, the full variable domain reads EAGVAQSPRYKIIEKRQSVAFWCNPISGHATLYWYQQILGQGPKLLIQFQNNGVVDDSQLPKDRFSAERLKGVDSTLKIQPAKLEDSAVYLCASSPGGWDTSYEQYFGPGTRLTVT.

The chain combines TRBV29-1 with TRBJ2-1; 12 nucleotides align to TRBD1. The CDR3 loop spans 15 amino acids. With 3 bases clipped from V and 3 bases from J, the junction kept 3 bases outside the gene matches. CDR1 and CDR2 from the germline V gene are SQVTM and ANQGSEA. The CDR3 sequence: CSVDGTGGVYNEQFF. CDR3 bases: TGCAGCGTTGACGGGACAGGGGGCGTCTACAATGAGCAGTTCTTC.

This chain uses TRBV7-9 with TRBJ2-7; either TRBD1 or TRBD2 may supply D (7 bases each). The CDR3 has 17 amino acids. In germline, CDR1 is SEHNR, CDR2 FQNEAQ (reference sequence). Trimming took off 5 bases at V and 0 bases at J, with 20 bases between the two ends. The DNA for the CDR3 is TGTGCCAGCAGCCACCCAGGGGGGGTTACTTCCTCCTACGAGCAGTACTTC. It codes for CASSHPGGVTSSYEQYF. The entire variable domain, with the rest obtained from reference TRBV7-9 and TRBJ2-7, is as follows: DTGVSQNPRHKITKRGQNVTFRCDPISEHNRLYWYRQTLGQGPEFLTYFQNEAQLEKSRLLSDRFSAERPKGSFSTLEIQRTEQGDSAMYLCASSHPGGVTSSYEQYFGPGTRLTVT.

The V gene is TRBV27, the J gene TRBJ1-5, with D perhaps TRBD1 (5 bases). The germline gives CDR1 MNHEY, CDR2 SMNVEV (reference sequence). Between the trimmed V and J ends, which lost 5 bases and 9 bases, there was a span of 17 bases. The length of the CDR3 is 14 residues. The CDR3, as DNA: TGTGCCAGCAGTCCGGGAGGGGCCGGCCGGCCCCAGCATTTT. Encoded protein: CASSPGGAGRPQHF.

The CDR3 spells CASSIAGVGYGYTF. In nucleotides, the CDR3 is TGTGCCAGCAGTATCGCAGGGGTCGGCTATGGCTACACCTTC. The V and J genes are TRBV27 and TRBJ1-2, with D possibly TRBD1 on 6 matching bases. Germline CDR1 reads MNHEY; CDR2 reads SMNVEV (reference sequence). The length of the CDR3 is 14 residues. V shed 5 bases and J shed 4 bases, with 14 bases lying between them.

CDR3 protein: CASSLGMSSTDTQYF. Here the CDR3 DNA reads TGTGCCAGCAGCTTAGGGATGAGTAGCACAGATACGCAGTATTTT. The chain has TRBV7-9 and TRBJ2-3; no firm D call. The germline CDR1 and CDR2 sequences are SEHNR and FQNEAQ (reference sequence). Between the trimmed V and J ends, which lost 1 base and 0 bases, there was a span of 8 bases. This CDR3 has 15 amino acids. The whole variable domain, filled in from reference TRBV7-9 and TRBJ2-3, reads DTGVSQNPRHKITKRGQNVTFRCDPISEHNRLYWYRQTLGQGPEFLTYFQNEAQLEKSRLLSDRFSAERPKGSFSTLEIQRTEQGDSAMYLCASSLGMSSTDTQYFGPGTRLTVL.

This chain connects TRBV27 to TRBJ2-1, with 11 bases matching TRBD2. Trimming removed 3 bases from V and 5 bases from J; junction bases left unmatched: 3. The CDR3 contains 15 residues. Germline V gives CDR1 MNHEY, CDR2 SMNVEV (reference sequence). The CDR3 nucleotides are TGTGCCAGCAGTTTTAGCGGGGGGGCTGACAATGAGCAGTTCTTC. Amino acids: CASSFSGGADNEQFF.

This chain links TRBV4-1 with TRBJ2-1; D tentatively reads TRBD1 or TRBD2 (5 bases each). This CDR3 is 15 amino acids long. In germline, CDR1 is MGHRA, CDR2 YSYEKL. Trimming shortened V by 3 bases and J by 0 bases, and 9 bases separated the two germline ends. The CDR3: CASSQGRSSYNEQFF. The CDR3 DNA is TGCGCCAGCAGCCAGGGACGTAGCTCCTACAATGAGCAGTTCTTC.

This sequence joins TRBV7-2 and TRBJ1-3; D remains ambiguous. V shed 2 bases and J shed 0 bases, with 11 bases lying between them. This CDR3 has 16 residues. The germline gives CDR1 SGHTA, CDR2 FQGNSA. The CDR3 spells CASSLQTLSSGNTIYF. The CDR3, as DNA: TGTGCCAGCAGCTTACAAACATTGAGCTCTGGAAACACCATATATTTT.